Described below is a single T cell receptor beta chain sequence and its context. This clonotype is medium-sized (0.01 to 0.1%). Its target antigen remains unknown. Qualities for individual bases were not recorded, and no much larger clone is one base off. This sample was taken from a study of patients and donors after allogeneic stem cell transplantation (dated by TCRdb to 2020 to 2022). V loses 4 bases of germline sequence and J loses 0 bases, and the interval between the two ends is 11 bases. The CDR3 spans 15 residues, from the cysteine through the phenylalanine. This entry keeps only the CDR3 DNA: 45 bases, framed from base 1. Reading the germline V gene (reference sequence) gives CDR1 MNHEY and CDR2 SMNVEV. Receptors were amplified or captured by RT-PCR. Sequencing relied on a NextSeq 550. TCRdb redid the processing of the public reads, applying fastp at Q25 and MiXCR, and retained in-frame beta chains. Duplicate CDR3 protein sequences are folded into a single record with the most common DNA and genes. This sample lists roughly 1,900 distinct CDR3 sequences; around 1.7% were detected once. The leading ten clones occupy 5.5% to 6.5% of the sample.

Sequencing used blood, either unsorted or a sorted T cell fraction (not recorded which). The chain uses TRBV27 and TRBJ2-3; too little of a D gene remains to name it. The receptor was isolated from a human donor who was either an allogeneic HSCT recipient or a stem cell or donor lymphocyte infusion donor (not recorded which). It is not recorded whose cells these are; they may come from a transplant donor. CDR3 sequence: CASSSQTLSTDTQYF. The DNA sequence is TGTGCCAGCAGTTCCCAGACCTTAAGCACAGATACGCAGTATTTT.